This T cell receptor (beta chain) was sequenced for a study of blood T cell repertoires in COVID-19. Clones were sequenced by immunoSEQ multiplex PCR, and TCRdb holds only the in-frame ones, with some missing. Of over 200,000 clones listed, 87% are singletons. The germline V gene encodes CDR1 MNHEY and CDR2 SVGAGI. With 2 bases removed from V and 7 bases from J, the gap between germline ends came to 17 bases. The CDR3 spans 15 residues. The gene calls are TRBV6-5 and TRBJ1-2, with D possibly TRBD1 on 5 matching bases. The TCR was taken from a woman between 45 and 65 years old with acute or convalescent COVID-19. The sample comprised peripheral blood. Written as DNA, the CDR3 is TGTGCCAGCAGTTACAGGGCAGGGAGGGGTGGTGGCTACACCTTC. The encoded protein is CASSYRAGRGGGYTF.